This T cell receptor beta chain emerged from a study of shared clonotypes between healthy human individuals. Study background: Donors were two women and a few men aged 18 to 49. CD4 naive and memory got three plates each, CD8 naive two, CD8 memory one.

The V end was cut by 1 base, the J end by 5 bases, with 11 bases between. This CDR3 has 14 amino acids. The germline V gene has CDR1 SNHLY and CDR2 FYNNEI. Study results and caveats: Represented genetic and exposure-history diversity was restricted by having few donors.

Profiled with immunoSEQ multiplex PCR; TCRdb holds only in-frame clones, not every one. The table has 550,000 to 700,000 clones, more than 70% seen once. Comments on this clone: Its target is unknown.

V is TRBV2 and J is TRBJ2-5; perhaps TRBD1 as D (6 bases). What was sequenced was memory CD4+ T cells sorted from blood. Documented subset: CD45RA-negative fraction. This TCR derives from a woman aged 25 to 45 in good health. CDR3 sequence: CASSEVGRGETQYF. The DNA for the CDR3 is TGTGCCAGCAGTGAAGTGGGCAGGGGTGAGACCCAGTACTTC.